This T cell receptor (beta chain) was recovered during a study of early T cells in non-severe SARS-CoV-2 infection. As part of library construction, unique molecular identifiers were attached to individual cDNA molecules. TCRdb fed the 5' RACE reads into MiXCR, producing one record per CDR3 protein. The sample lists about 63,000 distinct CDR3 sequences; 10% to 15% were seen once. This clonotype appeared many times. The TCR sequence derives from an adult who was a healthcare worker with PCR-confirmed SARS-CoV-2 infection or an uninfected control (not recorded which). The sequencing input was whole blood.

The CDR3 bases are TGTGCCAGCAGCCTAAGGAATCAGCCCCAGCATTTT. It yields the protein CASSLRNQPQHF. The V call is TRBV3-1, the J call TRBJ1-5; D is unresolved. This CDR3 has 12 residues. Looked up from germline, CDR1 is LGHDT and CDR2 is YNNKEL (reference sequence). V was shortened by 4 bases and J by 4 bases, with 5 bases between the two germline ends.